This T cell receptor beta chain was found in a study of shared clonotypes between healthy human individuals. The V end lost 4 bases, the J end lost 9 bases, and 19 bases lay between the germline ends. The V gene's germline CDR1 is MNHEY and CDR2 SMNVEV (reference sequence). The CDR3 consists of 16 residues. This clone was detected once. The assay was immunoSEQ multiplex PCR, and TCRdb's table has in-frame clones only and misses some. The data show over 2 million clones, with 85% to 95% seen just once and more than 0.1% held by the top ten. V gene TRBV27 combines with J gene TRBJ1-6; D is uncertain. Input material: naive CD4+ T cells sorted from blood. Noted subset: CD45RA+ positively selected. This clonotype was obtained from a man aged 18 to 29 in good health. The CDR3 region has the DNA TGTGCCAGCAGTTCATACCGGCAGAAGCTCACTTCACCCCTCCACTTT. Encoded protein: CASSSYRQKLTSPLHF.